The subject of this entry is one T cell receptor (beta chain). This sample was taken from a study of blood T cell repertoires in COVID-19. Overall study: The samples span acute and convalescent COVID-19 from the United States, Italy and Spain. T cells, B-cell-depleted T cells, or PBMCs supplied cDNA or gDNA.

Sequencing was performed with immunoSEQ multiplex PCR; in TCRdb, only in-frame clones are kept and a portion is missing. The sample holds 180,000 or so clones, approximately 86% seen once. The receptor was derived from a woman younger than 45 with active or convalescent COVID-19. The specimen was peripheral blood.

CDR3 bases: TGTGCCAGCAGCTTGACCGGGGTCACGGGTACTGAAGCTTTCTTT. It encodes CASSLTGVTGTEAFF. This chain uses TRBV5-6 with TRBJ1-1; D not certain. V dropped 1 base and J dropped 5 bases, with 15 bases sitting between them. CDR1 SGHDT and CDR2 YYEEEE come from the germline V gene. This CDR3 has 15 residues.